A selection of T cell receptor beta chains follows, all from one sample in a study of vaccination and CD4 T cells after COVID-19. Each CDR3 protein is one row after TCRdb ran MiXCR on the PCR reads. The sample consists of just under 20,000 distinct CDR3 sequences, 60% of them appearing once. Source: CD4+ T cells from blood, taken after SARS-CoV-2 vaccination. Receptor source: a human donor who had recovered from COVID-19. Each CDR3 is given with its conserved first and last residue.

>TRBV20-1
CSATGTGGSWTTEAFF
>TRBV18
CASSIMTSTDTQYF
>TRBV28
CASSKRRANTEAFF
>TRBV7-9
CASSPGTGRDAKSPLHF
>TRBV7-9
CASSLIGTPTYEQYF
>TRBV10-2
CATSPGPVGVETQYF
>TRBV27
CASSSLGGGSVTGEQFF
>TRBV2
CASSWTGGETQYF
>TRBV7-9
CASSLQGAMGEAFF
>TRBV5-4
CASSFGLGVGETQYF